Described below is a single TCR beta chain sequence and its context. The sample comes from a study of PD-L1 blockade in urothelial cancer. Turning to the study itself: At 6 weeks and at 3 weeks (second dose) after treatment start, blood was analyzed.

Time point defined: peripheral blood 6 weeks after treatment start. The assay was immunoSEQ multiplex PCR, and TCRdb's table has in-frame clones only and misses some. The data contain about 91,000 clones, less than 85% of them seen just once; the ten biggest clones take up around 8.1%. This specimen consisted of PBMCs, obtained around atezolizumab (anti-PD-L1) treatment. The source of this sequence is a man in his sixties or seventies with urothelial cancer.

The CDR3: CASSLREGNYGYTF. DNA of the CDR3: TGTGCCAGCAGCTTAAGGGAGGGGAACTATGGCTACACCTTC. The gene calls are TRBV7-9 and TRBJ1-2; D might be TRBD1 (5 bases). The CDR3 runs to 14 residues. Germline V gene sequence: CDR1 SEHNR, CDR2 FQNEAQ (reference sequence). Trimming removed 2 bases from V and 2 bases from J, with 9 bases in between.